A single sample is the source of the 14 T cell receptor beta chains below, sequenced in a study of blood T cell repertoires in COVID-19. The method was immunoSEQ multiplex PCR; TCRdb's version includes in-frame clones alone and lacks a portion of them. Altogether 95,000 to 150,000 clones are present, around 90% being singletons, with the ten largest covering 3.8%. The sample taken for sequencing was peripheral blood. The source of these receptors is a woman aged 55 to 70 with COVID-19, enrolled during active disease.

This chain uses TRBV9 with TRBJ2-1; tentatively, D is TRBD2 (6 bases). The V gene's germline CDR1 is SGDLS and CDR2 YYNGEE. This CDR3 has 14 residues. Trimming stripped 7 bases from V and 3 bases from J, with 14 bases between. The chain's CDR3 is CASGRRGNYNEQFF. The DNA for the CDR3 is TGTGCCAGCGGGCGGAGGGGAAACTACAATGAGCAGTTCTTC.

This chain links TRBV6-1 with TRBJ1-5; D is possibly TRBD1 (6 bases). The CDR3 consists of 16 residues. V gave up 4 bases and J gave up 1 base, with 14 bases separating them. The germline gives CDR1 MNHNS, CDR2 SASEGT. The CDR3 DNA sequence: TGTGCCAGCAGTGTGGGGGGGGCGTTCAGCAATCAGCCCCAGCATTTT. It yields the protein CASSVGGAFSNQPQHF.

This clone appeared once. This rearrangement joins TRBV6-4 to TRBJ2-7; tentatively, D is TRBD2 (6 bases). This CDR3 comprises 14 residues. Germline CDR1 is MRHNA and CDR2 is SNTAGT. The V end lost 3 bases, the J end lost 3 bases, and 12 bases lay between the germline ends. CDR3 bases: TGTGCCAGCAGTGAGCGGGCGGGAAACTACGAGCAGTACTTC. Its protein is CASSERAGNYEQYF.

The gene calls are TRBV7-9 and TRBJ2-7, with a tentative D call TRBD1 (6 bases). The CDR3 loop spans 14 amino acids. The V end lost 4 bases, the J end lost 3 bases, and 13 bases lay between the germline ends. Germline V gene sequence: CDR1 SEHNR, CDR2 FQNEAQ (reference sequence). In nucleotides, the CDR3 is TGTGCCAGCAGCTCGGACTGGGACATCTACGAGCAGTACTTC. This gives the protein CASSSDWDIYEQYF.

V and J are TRBV19 and TRBJ1-4; D might be TRBD1 (6 bases). This CDR3 has 15 residues. Germline CDR1 reads LNHDA; CDR2 reads SQIVND (reference sequence). Trimming shortened V by 3 bases and J by 7 bases, and 15 bases separated the two germline ends. CDR3 sequence (DNA): TGTGCCAGTAGTATGGCAGGGGAAAAAAGTGAAAAACTGTTTTTT. Amino acid sequence: CASSMAGEKSEKLFF.

V usage is TRBV5-4 and J usage is TRBJ1-1; 7 nucleotides line up with TRBD1. V lost 4 bases and J lost 11; bases outside the gene matches: 14. This CDR3 comprises 14 residues. The V gene's germline CDR1 is SGHNT and CDR2 YYREEE (reference sequence). CDR3 protein: CASSQDRDPTGAFF. The CDR3 DNA sequence: TGTGCCAGCAGCCAAGACAGGGACCCTACCGGGGCTTTCTTT.

This clone was recorded once. As DNA, the CDR3 is TGCGCCAGCAGCCAAGAAGGTCTAAGGGTTTTTAGCGCCACTGAAGCTTTCTTT. Its protein product is CASSQEGLRVFSATEAFF. The chain couples TRBV4-1 to TRBJ1-1; D gene uncertain. The germline V and J ends were trimmed by 0 bases and 4 bases, with 21 bases remaining between them. Germline V gives CDR1 MGHRA, CDR2 YSYEKL. This CDR3 is 18 amino acids long.

V and J are TRBV7-3 and TRBJ2-3; 8 bases are a match to TRBD1. The CDR3 runs to 16 residues. J gave up 3 bases and V 5 bases, and 10 bases lay outside the gene matches. Germline CDR1 and CDR2: SGHTA and FQGTGA. The CDR3, as DNA: TGTGCCAGCAGCCCGCGGACAGGGAGAAGGACAGATACGCAGTATTTT. Its translation is CASSPRTGRRTDTQYF.

This sequence joins TRBV2 and TRBJ1-6; D might be TRBD1 (6 bases). Per the germline V gene, CDR1 is SNHLY and CDR2 is FYNNEI. Trimming shortened V by 6 bases and J by 6 bases, and 9 bases separated the two germline ends. The CDR3 covers 13 residues. CDR3 sequence reads: CASRGRGNSPLHF. For the CDR3, the DNA is TGTGCCAGCAGGGGCAGGGGTAATTCACCCCTCCACTTT.

The chain has TRBV27 and TRBJ1-1; D unclear. Germline loops: CDR1 MNHEY, CDR2 SMNVEV (reference sequence). The V end was cut by 6 bases, the J end by 10 bases, with 15 bases between. The length of the CDR3 is 12 residues. The CDR3 sequence is CASSSTGLVAFF. The DNA of the CDR3 is TGTGCCAGCAGCTCTACGGGTTTGGTAGCTTTCTTT.

This clone was counted between two and nine times. The chain carries TRBV14 and TRBJ2-5, with D possibly TRBD1 on 5 matching bases. CDR1 and CDR2 (germline): SGHDN, FVKESK. The CDR3 is 15 amino acids. Trimming took 2 bases from V and 4 from J, leaving 14 bases between them. The CDR3 sequence is CASSQQVATAETQYF. CDR3 in DNA: TGTGCCAGCAGCCAACAGGTTGCGACAGCAGAGACCCAGTACTTC.

The rearrangement links TRBV7-9 to TRBJ2-3; 8 nucleotides line up with TRBD1. The V and J ends lost 8 bases and 4 bases, in that order; junction bases with no gene match: 11. CDR3 length: 15 residues. In germline, CDR1 is SEHNR, CDR2 FQNEAQ (reference sequence). CDR3 residues: CASSRQGAFADTQYF. The CDR3 bases are TGTGCCAGCTCGAGGCAGGGGGCATTCGCAGATACGCAGTATTTT.

The chain links TRBV30 to TRBJ1-2, with D perhaps TRBD1 (5 bases). The V end was cut by 0 bases, the J end by 4 bases, with 24 bases between. CDR1 is GTSNPN and CDR2 is SVGIG in the germline V gene (reference sequence). This CDR3 has 18 residues. The CDR3 spells CAWSVQSLGHSSFYGYTF. CDR3 nucleotides: TGTGCCTGGAGTGTCCAAAGTTTGGGGCACAGTTCCTTCTATGGCTACACCTTC.

V and J are TRBV12-3 or TRBV12-4 and TRBJ1-2; 7 positions match TRBD1. The ends lost 3 bases at V and 8 bases at J; junction bases unmatched: 6. The CDR3 extends over 13 amino acids. CDR3 sequence (DNA): TGTGCCAGCAGTTTTTATCAGGGGGTCGGCTACACCTTC. Amino acid sequence: CASSFYQGVGYTF.